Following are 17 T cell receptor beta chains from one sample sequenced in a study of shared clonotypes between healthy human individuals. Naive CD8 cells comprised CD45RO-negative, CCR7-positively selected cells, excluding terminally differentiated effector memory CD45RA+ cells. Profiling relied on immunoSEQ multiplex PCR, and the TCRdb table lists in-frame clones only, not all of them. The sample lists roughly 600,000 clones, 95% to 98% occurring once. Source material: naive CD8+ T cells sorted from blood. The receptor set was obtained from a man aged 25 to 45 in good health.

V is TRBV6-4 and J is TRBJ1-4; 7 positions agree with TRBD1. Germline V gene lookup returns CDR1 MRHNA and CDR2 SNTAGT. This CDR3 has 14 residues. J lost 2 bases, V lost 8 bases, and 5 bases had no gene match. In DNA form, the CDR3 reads TGTGCCAGCGGAGCGACAGGGACTAATGAAAAACTGTTTTTT. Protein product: CASGATGTNEKLFF.

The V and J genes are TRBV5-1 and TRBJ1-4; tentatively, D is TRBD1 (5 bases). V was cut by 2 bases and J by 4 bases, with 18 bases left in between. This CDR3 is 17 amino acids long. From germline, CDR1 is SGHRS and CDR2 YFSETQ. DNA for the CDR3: TGCGCCAGCAGCTTCTGGGGTCCGGGGGATATTAATGAAAAACTGTTTTTT. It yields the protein CASSFWGPGDINEKLFF.

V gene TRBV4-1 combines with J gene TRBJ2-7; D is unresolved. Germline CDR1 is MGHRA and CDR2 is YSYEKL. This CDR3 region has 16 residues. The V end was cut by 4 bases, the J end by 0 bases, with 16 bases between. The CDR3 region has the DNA TGCGCCAGCAGCCCGACCATAGCACTGAGCTCCTACGAGCAGTACTTC. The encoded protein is CASSPTIALSSYEQYF.

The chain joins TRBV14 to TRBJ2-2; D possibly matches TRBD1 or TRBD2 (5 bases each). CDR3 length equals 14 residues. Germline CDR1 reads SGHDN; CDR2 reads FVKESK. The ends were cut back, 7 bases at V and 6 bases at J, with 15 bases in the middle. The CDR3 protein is CASNYGARPGELFF. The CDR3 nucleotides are TGTGCCAGCAACTACGGGGCTCGCCCCGGGGAGCTGTTTTTT.

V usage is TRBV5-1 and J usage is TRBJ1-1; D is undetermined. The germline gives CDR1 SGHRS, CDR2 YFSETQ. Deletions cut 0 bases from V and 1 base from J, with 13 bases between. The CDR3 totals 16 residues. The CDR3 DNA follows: TGCGCCAGCAGCTTGGATCCCCGGGGAGGGAACACTGAAGCTTTCTTT. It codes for CASSLDPRGGNTEAFF.

The CDR3 DNA follows: TGTGCCAGCAGTTCTGGCTCCTACAATGAGCAGTTCTTC. Amino acids: CASSSGSYNEQFF. The chain recombines TRBV27 with TRBJ2-1; D is undetermined. In germline, CDR1 is MNHEY, CDR2 SMNVEV (reference sequence). V lost 4 bases and J lost 0, with 4 bases in between. CDR3 length: 13 residues.

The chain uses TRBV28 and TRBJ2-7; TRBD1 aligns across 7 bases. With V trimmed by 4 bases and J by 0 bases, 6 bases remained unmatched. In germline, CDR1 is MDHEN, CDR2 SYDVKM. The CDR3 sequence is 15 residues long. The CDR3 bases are TGTGCCAGCAGTTCTCAGCACAGGGGCTCCTACGAGCAGTACTTC. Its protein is CASSSQHRGSYEQYF.

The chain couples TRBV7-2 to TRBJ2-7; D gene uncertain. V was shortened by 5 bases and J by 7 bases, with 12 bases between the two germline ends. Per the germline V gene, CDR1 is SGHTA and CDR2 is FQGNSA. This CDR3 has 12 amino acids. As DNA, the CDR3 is TGTGCCAGCAGCATCGGGCTGGGGGAGCAGTACTTC. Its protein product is CASSIGLGEQYF.

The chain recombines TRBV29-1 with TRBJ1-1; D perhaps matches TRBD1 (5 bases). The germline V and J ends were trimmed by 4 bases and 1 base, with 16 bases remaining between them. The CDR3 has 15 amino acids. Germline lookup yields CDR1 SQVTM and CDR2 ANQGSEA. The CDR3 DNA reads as TGCAGCGTTGGATCCCTTTGGGGCCCGAACACTGAAGCTTTCTTT. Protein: CSVGSLWGPNTEAFF. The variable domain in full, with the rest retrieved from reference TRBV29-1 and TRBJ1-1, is SAVISQKPSRDICQRGTSLTIQCQVDSQVTMMFWYRQQPGQSLTLIATANQGSEATYESGFVIDKFPISRPNLTFSTLTVSNMSPEDSSIYLCSVGSLWGPNTEAFFGQGTRLTVV.

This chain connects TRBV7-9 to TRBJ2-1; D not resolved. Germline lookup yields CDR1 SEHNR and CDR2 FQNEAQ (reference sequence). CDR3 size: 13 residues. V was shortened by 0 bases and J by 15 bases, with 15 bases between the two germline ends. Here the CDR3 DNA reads TGTGCCAGCAGCTTAGCCAACAAGGCCTTCCGGTTCTTC. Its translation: CASSLANKAFRFF.

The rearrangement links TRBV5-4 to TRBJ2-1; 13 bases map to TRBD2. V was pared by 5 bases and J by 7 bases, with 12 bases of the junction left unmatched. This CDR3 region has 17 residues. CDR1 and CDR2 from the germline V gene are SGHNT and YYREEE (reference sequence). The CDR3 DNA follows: TGTGCCAGCAGGAGAAGCCCGGGGACTAGCGGGAATAATGAGCAGTTCTTC. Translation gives CASRRSPGTSGNNEQFF.

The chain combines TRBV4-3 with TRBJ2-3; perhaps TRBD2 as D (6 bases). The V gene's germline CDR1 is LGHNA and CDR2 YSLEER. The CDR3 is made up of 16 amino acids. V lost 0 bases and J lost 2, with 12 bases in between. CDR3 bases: TGCGCCAGCAGCCAAGATTTTGCGGGAACCACAGATACGCAGTATTTT. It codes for CASSQDFAGTTDTQYF.

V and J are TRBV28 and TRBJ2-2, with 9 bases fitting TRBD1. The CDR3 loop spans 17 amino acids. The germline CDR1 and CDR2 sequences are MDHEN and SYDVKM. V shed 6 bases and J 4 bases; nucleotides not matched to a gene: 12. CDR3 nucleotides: TGTGCCAGCAGCTTGCGGGACAGGGCTGTCGGCACCGGGGAGCTGTTTTTT. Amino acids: CASSLRDRAVGTGELFF.

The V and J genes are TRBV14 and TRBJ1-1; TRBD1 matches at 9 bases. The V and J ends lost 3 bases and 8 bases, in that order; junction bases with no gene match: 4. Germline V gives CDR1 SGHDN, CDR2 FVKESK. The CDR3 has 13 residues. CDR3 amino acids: CASSQTGTGEAFF. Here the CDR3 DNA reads TGTGCCAGCAGCCAGACCGGGACAGGGGAAGCTTTCTTT.

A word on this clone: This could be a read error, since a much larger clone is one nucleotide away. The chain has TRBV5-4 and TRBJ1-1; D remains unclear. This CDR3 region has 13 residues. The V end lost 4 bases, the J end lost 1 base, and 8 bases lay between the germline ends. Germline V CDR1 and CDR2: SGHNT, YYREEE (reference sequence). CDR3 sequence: CASSVGGNTEAFF. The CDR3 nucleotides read TGTGCCAGCAGCGTCGGAGGGAACACTGAAGCTTTCTTT.

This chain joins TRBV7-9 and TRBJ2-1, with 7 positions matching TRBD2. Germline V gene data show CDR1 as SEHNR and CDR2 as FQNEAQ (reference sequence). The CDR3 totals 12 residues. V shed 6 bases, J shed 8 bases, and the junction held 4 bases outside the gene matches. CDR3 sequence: CASSDLADEQFF. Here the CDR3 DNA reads TGTGCCAGCAGTGATCTAGCGGATGAGCAGTTCTTC.

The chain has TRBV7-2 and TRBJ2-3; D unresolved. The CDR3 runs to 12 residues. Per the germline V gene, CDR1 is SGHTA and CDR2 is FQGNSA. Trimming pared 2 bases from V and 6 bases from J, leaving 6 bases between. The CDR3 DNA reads TGTGCCAGCAGCTTACGCGCGGATACGCAGTATTTT. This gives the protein CASSLRADTQYF. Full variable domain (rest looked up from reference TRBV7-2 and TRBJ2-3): GAGVSQSPSNKVTEKGKDVELRCDPISGHTALYWYRQSLGQGLEFLIYFQGNSAPDKSGLPSDRFSAERTGGSVSTLTIQRTQQEDSAVYLCASSLRADTQYFGPGTRLTVL.